The clone carrying this TCR beta chain came up many times. TCRdb processed the reads anew with MiXCR; each CDR3 protein has one entry. This table has 400,000 to 550,000 distinct CDR3 sequences, 10% to 12% appearing once. The sample is drawn from a study of T cell repertoires in cytomegalovirus infection. For the study at large: Public TCR beta signatures were indicative of both CMV infection and a matching HLA type.

The sequencing input was PBMCs. This receptor was taken from a human donor in good health (CMV status not recorded). Some clones in this sample may be carry-over from other donors' samples.

CDR3 DNA: TGTGCCAGCAGCTCAAGACTAGCGGGTGGCACAGATACGCAGTATTTT. Translated: CASSSRLAGGTDTQYF. The chain is built from TRBV7-3 and TRBJ2-3, with 10 bases lining up with TRBD2. The V gene's germline CDR1 is SGHTA and CDR2 FQGTGA. CDR3 length equals 16 residues. With V trimmed by 4 bases and J by 1 base, 5 bases remained unmatched. The full variable domain, rest sourced from reference TRBV7-3 and TRBJ2-3, is GAGVSQTPSNKVTEKGKYVELRCDPISGHTALYWYRQSLGQGPEFLIYFQGTGAADDSGLPNDRFFAVRPEGSVSTLKIQRTERGDSAVYLCASSSRLAGGTDTQYFGPGTRLTVL.